This TCR beta chain was profiled in a study of blood T cell repertoires in COVID-19. Study at large: Samples taken during acute and convalescent COVID-19 were collected in the United States, Italy and Spain. PBMCs, B-cell-depleted T cells, or T cells were the source of the cDNA or gDNA that made up the material.

Measured with immunoSEQ multiplex PCR; TCRdb has only the in-frame clones, and not every one. The table has about 160,000 clones, roughly nine tenths seen once. There are 12 residues in the CDR3. V was shortened by 5 bases and J by 5 bases, with 9 bases between the two germline ends. Germline assignment: CDR1 MNHEY and CDR2 SVGAGI. The J gene is TRBJ1-1, the V gene TRBV6-5; no clear D gene. The sample comprised peripheral blood. The receptor was derived from a man in his 60s with active or convalescent COVID-19. CDR3 nucleotides: TGTGCCAGCAGTAAGAGAGGAACTGAAGCTTTCTTT. Translated: CASSKRGTEAFF.